These 30 T cell receptor beta chains share one sample of origin, sequenced in a study of blood T cell repertoires in COVID-19 (TCRdb year 2020). The method behind the library was the immunoSEQ multiplex PCR assay. TCRdb re-hosts the immuneACCESS table, in-frame sequences only. Its copies lack some clones; in the studies checked, an unresolved V gene accounts for under half of them, and the cause for the rest is not known. This sample is represented by a few hundred thousand clones; about 90% of them were singletons. The ten largest make up less than 3% of the sample. Sequenced material: PBMCs or T cells enriched from blood (not recorded which). These TCRs come from a woman aged 45-59 years who had been exposed to COVID-19.

Concerning this clone itself: The same CDR3 arises from other DNA sequences in this sample as well. The chain carries TRBV11-3 and TRBJ2-3; D is unclear. This CDR3 is built from 13 residues. V lost 3 bases and J lost 0, with 4 bases in between. The germline CDR1 and CDR2 sequences are SGHNT and YENEEA. CDR3 bases: TGTGCCAGCAGCTTGGCTAGCACAGATACGCAGTATTTT. It translates to CASSLASTDTQYF.

A remark on this clone: Within the sample, other DNA sequences also encode this same CDR3. The CDR3 DNA sequence: TGCGCCAGCAGCCAAGATCGACAGGTTTCTTATGGCTACACCTTC. Residues: CASSQDRQVSYGYTF. The chain is built from TRBV4-1 and TRBJ1-2, with a possible D match to TRBD1 (6 bases). Trimming pared 0 bases from V and 5 bases from J, leaving 13 bases between. The CDR3 loop spans 15 amino acids. Germline loops: CDR1 MGHRA, CDR2 YSYEKL.

The gene calls are TRBV30 and TRBJ1-5; D remains ambiguous. Germline CDR1 GTSNPN, CDR2 SVGIG (reference sequence). The CDR3 is made up of 18 amino acids. Trimming cost V 3 bases and J 0 bases, with 21 bases left between them. In nucleotides, the CDR3 is TGTGCCTGGAGCCTCCCAGGATCCGGTAGTCATAGCAATCAGCCCCAGCATTTT. Its translation: CAWSLPGSGSHSNQPQHF.

This chain uses TRBV27 with TRBJ2-2; TRBD1 matches at 8 bases. J was trimmed by 2 bases and V by 8 bases; bases with no gene match: 4. Looked up from germline, CDR1 is MNHEY and CDR2 is SMNVEV (reference sequence). The CDR3 extends over 14 amino acids. Here the CDR3 reads CASRTGINTGELFF. The DNA for the CDR3 is TGTGCCAGCCGGACAGGGATCAACACCGGGGAGCTGTTTTTT.

The chain is built from TRBV7-9 and TRBJ1-2; D unresolved. The V end was cut by 8 bases, the J end by 5 bases, with 18 bases between. The CDR3 spans 14 residues. Germline CDR1 reads SEHNR; CDR2 reads FQNEAQ (reference sequence). Here the CDR3 reads CASGNQEDLYGYTF. The CDR3 nucleotides read TGTGCCAGCGGGAACCAGGAGGATTTATATGGCTACACCTTC.

The chain combines TRBV28 with TRBJ2-1, with 7 bases fitting TRBD2. V lost 6 bases, J lost 3 bases, and 5 bases stayed unmatched. This CDR3 has 14 amino acids. Germline V lookup: CDR1 MDHEN, CDR2 SYDVKM. The CDR3 region is CASSYGLGYNEQFF. In DNA form, the CDR3 reads TGTGCCAGCAGCTACGGACTAGGCTACAATGAGCAGTTCTTC. Drawing the rest from reference TRBV28 and TRBJ2-1, the complete variable domain is DVKVTQSSRYLVKRTGEKVFLECVQDMDHENMFWYRQDPGLGLRLIYFSYDVKMKEKGDIPEGYSVSREKKERFSLILESASTNQTSMYLCASSYGLGYNEQFFGPGTRLTVL.

The V and J genes are TRBV11-3 and TRBJ2-1; no clear D. V lost 5 bases to trimming and J lost 4 bases, with 15 bases between them. Germline CDR1 SGHNT, CDR2 YENEEA. The CDR3 contains 15 residues. The DNA for the CDR3 is TGTGCCAGCAGCCAGGCCCGTGGTGTGTACAATGAGCAGTTCTTC. This sequence encodes CASSQARGVYNEQFF.

This clone was counted between two and nine times. CDR3 amino acids: CASRRQDRNEKLFF. The CDR3 region has the DNA TGTGCCAGTAGACGACAGGACCGTAATGAAAAACTGTTTTTT. V and J are TRBV19 and TRBJ1-4; maybe TRBD1 (6 bases). Germline assignment: CDR1 LNHDA and CDR2 SQIVND (reference sequence). V shed 6 bases and J shed 4 bases, with 12 bases lying between them. The CDR3 sequence is 14 residues long.

The chain has TRBV3-1 (or the pseudogene TRBV3-2) and TRBJ2-3; the D is unclear. V was clipped by 2 bases and J by 2 bases, with 14 bases between them. Germline CDR1 reads LGHDT; CDR2 reads YNNKEL (reference sequence). This CDR3 region has 16 residues. CDR3: CASSQSYSINTDTQYF. The CDR3 coding sequence is TGTGCCAGCAGCCAAAGTTACAGTATTAACACAGATACGCAGTATTTT.

The chain carries TRBV9 and TRBJ2-6; maybe TRBD2 (6 bases). Germline values: CDR1 SGDLS, CDR2 YYNGEE. This CDR3 has 17 amino acids. Trimming left V 2 bases short and J 0 bases short, with 12 bases between. The CDR3 sequence: CASSVRAGPSGANVLTF. The CDR3 nucleotides are TGTGCCAGCAGCGTTCGGGCGGGACCCTCTGGGGCCAACGTCCTGACTTTC.

This chain connects TRBV6-5 to TRBJ1-2, with TRBD1 identical over 11 bases. This CDR3 comprises 15 residues. Germline loops: CDR1 MNHEY, CDR2 SVGAGI. The ends lost 2 bases at V and 2 bases at J; junction bases unmatched: 1. The CDR3 reads CASSYRDRGNYGYTF. Here the CDR3 DNA reads TGTGCCAGCAGTTACAGGGACAGGGGGAACTATGGCTACACCTTC.

The chain recombines TRBV9 with TRBJ2-2; perhaps TRBD1 as D (6 bases). The germline V gene has CDR1 SGDLS and CDR2 YYNGEE. CDR3 length: 15 amino acids. V was trimmed by 4 bases and J by 3 bases, leaving 13 bases between them. This CDR3 reads CASSQGQVDTGELFF. The CDR3 DNA sequence: TGTGCCAGCAGCCAGGGGCAGGTAGACACCGGGGAGCTGTTTTTT.

The chain is built from TRBV5-5 and TRBJ2-3; the D gene is possibly TRBD2 (6 bases). The CDR3 is 16 residues long. Germline V lookup: CDR1 SGHKS, CDR2 YYEKEE (reference sequence). The ends were cut back, 2 bases at V and 2 bases at J, with 15 bases in the middle. CDR3 amino acids: CASSFGAGYVTDTQYF. CDR3 nucleotide sequence: TGTGCCAGCAGCTTTGGGGCGGGATACGTCACAGATACGCAGTATTTT. Using reference TRBV5-5 and TRBJ2-3 for the parts outside the CDR3, the full variable domain is DAGVTQSPTHLIKTRGQQVTLRCSPISGHKSVSWYQQVLGQGPQFIFQYYEKEERGRGNFPDRFSARQFPNYSSELNVNALLLGDSALYLCASSFGAGYVTDTQYFGPGTRLTVL.

The rearrangement joins TRBV3-1 (or the pseudogene TRBV3-2) to TRBJ1-2; TRBD1 matches 8 bases. The CDR3 runs to 15 residues. Trimming cost V 4 bases and J 4 bases; bases outside gene matches: 8. The germline gives CDR1 LGHDT, CDR2 YNNKEL (reference sequence). The CDR3 protein is CASSLTGGKSYGYTF. In DNA form, the CDR3 reads TGTGCCAGCAGCCTAACAGGGGGGAAAAGCTATGGCTACACCTTC.

The rearrangement joins TRBV5-1 to TRBJ2-1, with 8 bases identical to TRBD2. This CDR3 has 13 amino acids. Germline CDR1 is SGHRS and CDR2 is YFSETQ. Trimming at V came to 4 bases and at J to 8 bases, leaving 5 bases not matched to a gene. The CDR3 here is CASSPGLADEQFF. CDR3 DNA sequence: TGCGCCAGCAGCCCTGGACTAGCCGATGAGCAGTTCTTC. Complete variable domain (other parts from reference TRBV5-1 and TRBJ2-1): KAGVTQTPRYLIKTRGQQVTLSCSPISGHRSVSWYQQTPGQGLQFLFEYFSETQRNKGNFPGRFSGRQFSNSRSEMNVSTLELGDSALYLCASSPGLADEQFFGPGTRLTVL.

This chain's CDR3 is CASDRTYNEQFF. CDR3 in DNA: TGTGCCAGTGACAGAACCTACAATGAGCAGTTCTTC. The chain links TRBV5-8 to TRBJ2-1; maybe TRBD1 (5 bases). CDR1 is SGHTS, CDR2 YDEGEE, per germline. This CDR3 has 12 amino acids. V lost 8 bases and J 2 bases, leaving 8 bases between the germline ends.

J is TRBJ1-4 and V is TRBV5-5; the match to TRBD1 covers 8 bases. After removal of 5 bases from V and 8 bases from J, the junction contained 5 bases not matched to a gene. The V gene's germline CDR1 is SGHKS and CDR2 YYEKEE (reference sequence). The CDR3 covers 13 residues. This chain's CDR3 is CASSRDRGEKLFF. DNA of the CDR3: TGTGCCAGCAGTAGAGACAGGGGAGAAAAACTGTTTTTT.

The chain is built from TRBV27 and TRBJ2-7, with 9 bases fitting TRBD2. Germline CDR1 MNHEY, CDR2 SMNVEV (reference sequence). J was trimmed by 6 bases and V by 6 bases; bases with no gene match: 9. The CDR3 extends over 14 amino acids. In DNA, the CDR3 is TGTGCCAGCAGCCGCCAGCGGGGGGAGGTCGAGCAGTACTTC. The encoded protein is CASSRQRGEVEQYF.

The chain uses TRBV2 and TRBJ1-5, with D unclear. This CDR3 comprises 13 residues. The V end lost 4 bases, the J end lost 6 bases, and 10 bases lay between the germline ends. From germline, CDR1 is SNHLY and CDR2 FYNNEI. CDR3 sequence: CASSASPSQPQHF. DNA for the CDR3: TGTGCCAGCAGTGCTAGCCCCAGTCAGCCCCAGCATTTT.

The chain uses TRBV3-1 (or the pseudogene TRBV3-2) and TRBJ2-1; 9 bases align to TRBD2. The CDR3 is 14 residues long. Germline assignment: CDR1 LGHDT and CDR2 YNNKEL (reference sequence). Trimming took 5 bases from V and 8 from J; bases not matched to a gene: 7. CDR3: CASSFSGGSDEQFF. As DNA, the CDR3 is TGTGCCAGCAGCTTTAGCGGGGGTAGCGATGAGCAGTTCTTC.

This clone was recorded only once. The chain links TRBV13 to TRBJ1-3, with 7 nucleotides matching TRBD1. The V gene's germline CDR1 is PRHDT and CDR2 FYEKMQ (reference sequence). The J segment lost 4 bases and the V segment lost 6 bases, leaving 3 bases of the junction unmatched. The CDR3 extends over 13 amino acids. Here the CDR3 reads CASRTGFGNTIYF. The CDR3 DNA reads TGTGCCAGCAGGACAGGGTTCGGAAACACCATATATTTT.

The J gene is TRBJ2-7, the V gene TRBV20-1, with no clear D. V shed 6 bases and J shed 3 bases, with 9 bases lying between them. CDR1 is DFQATT and CDR2 is SNEGSKA in the germline V gene (reference sequence). CDR3 length equals 11 residues. The CDR3 region has the DNA TGCAGTGCCCAGGTTCTCTACGAGCAGTACTTC. Its protein is CSAQVLYEQYF.

This sequence joins TRBV12-3 or TRBV12-4 and TRBJ1-3, with a weak D call TRBD1 (5 bases). V lost 8 bases and J lost 4, with 9 bases in between. The CDR3 totals 12 residues. CDR3 in amino acids: CASDRGGNTIYF. CDR3 bases: TGTGCCAGCGACCGGGGGGGAAACACCATATATTTT.

This clone is a singleton in its sample. The rearrangement uses TRBV10-3 and TRBJ2-7, with 7 bases lining up with TRBD1. Germline V gene lookup returns CDR1 ENHRY and CDR2 SYGVKD. Unmatched junction bases numbered 3, after V lost 10 bases and J lost 3 bases. The CDR3 extends over 11 amino acids. The chain's CDR3 is CATRDSYEQYF. CDR3 DNA: TGTGCCACCCGGGACAGCTACGAGCAGTACTTC.

The genes are TRBV27 and TRBJ1-2; 9 nucleotides agree with TRBD1. Germline trimming cut 2 bases from V and 7 bases from J; bases unmatched to any gene: 2. The germline gives CDR1 MNHEY, CDR2 SMNVEV (reference sequence). The CDR3 totals 13 residues. This CDR3 reads CASSLRDRAGYTF. DNA for the CDR3: TGTGCCAGCAGTTTACGGGACAGGGCTGGCTACACCTTC.

This chain uses TRBV7-8 with TRBJ2-1; no firm D call. The CDR3 covers 12 residues. CDR1 and CDR2 (germline): SGHVS, FQNEAQ. The V end lost 0 bases, the J end lost 15 bases, and 12 bases lay between the germline ends. DNA of the CDR3: TGTGCCAGCAGCTTAGCGCTTTTTGGCCCGTTCTTC. It codes for CASSLALFGPFF.

The J gene is TRBJ2-2, the V gene TRBV5-6, with D unresolved. The CDR3 loop spans 14 amino acids. V shed 0 bases and J shed 4 bases, with 7 bases lying between them. Germline assignment: CDR1 SGHDT and CDR2 YYEEEE. CDR3 nucleotide sequence: TGTGCCAGCAGCTTGGTTCAGGTCACCGGGGAGCTGTTTTTT. Translating it yields CASSLVQVTGELFF.

V and J are TRBV4-1 and TRBJ1-2; 11 bases are shared with TRBD1. Germline V gene sequence: CDR1 MGHRA, CDR2 YSYEKL. Trimming cost V 4 bases and J 4 bases; bases outside gene matches: 2. The CDR3 has 14 amino acids. CDR3 in DNA: TGCGCCAGCAGCCGGGACAGGGGGGGCTATGGCTACACCTTC. As protein: CASSRDRGGYGYTF.

The CDR3 nucleotides read TGTGCCAGCAGCCTCACAGGGGGCGCTGGGGCCAACGTCCTGACTTTC. Encoded protein: CASSLTGGAGANVLTF. The chain recombines TRBV3-1 (or the pseudogene TRBV3-2) with TRBJ2-6; 9 bases agree with TRBD1. This CDR3 spans 16 amino acids. With 4 bases clipped from V and 2 bases from J, the junction kept 3 bases outside the gene matches. CDR1 and CDR2 (germline): LGHDT, YNNKEL (reference sequence).

The chain combines TRBV9 with TRBJ1-1, with D maybe TRBD1 (5 bases). The germline gives CDR1 SGDLS, CDR2 YYNGEE. V dropped 0 bases and J dropped 1 base, with 10 bases sitting between them. The CDR3 is 15 amino acids. DNA for the CDR3: TGTGCCAGCAGCGTAGAGGGGCAGCCGAACACTGAAGCTTTCTTT. As protein: CASSVEGQPNTEAFF.